This TCR beta chain was captured in a study of T cells in Graves' hyperthyroidism and ophthalmopathy. Overall study context: Peripheral blood sampling occurred at initial diagnosis, before any treatment.

Each patient was aged 18 to 65 and had newly diagnosed hyperthyroidism of under 2 months' duration. Fresh peripheral blood, approximately 10 ml, was the source of the PBMCs. The CDR3 regions of TCR beta were amplified from RNA transcripts. First-round RT-PCR targeting the TCR CDR3 was performed with the HTBI primer set. MiXCR, run by TCRdb on the multiplex PCR reads, gives a single entry per CDR3 protein. The sample has 600,000 to 900,000 distinct CDR3 sequences, roughly 15% seen once. Study-wide results and caveats: Peripheral blood also featured most of the thyroid clonotypes expanded above 0.001.

A word on this clonotype: Its antigen is as yet unknown.

The sequence derives from a man aged 18-30 years with Graves' hyperthyroidism. Material for sequencing was blood.

The DNA of the CDR3 is TGTGCCAGCAGCTTGGGGAAGCAGTTTTCTCGCGGCTACGAGCAGTACTTC. It is translated as CASSLGKQFSRGYEQYF. The chain has TRBV5-8 and TRBJ2-7; D not certain. This CDR3 region has 17 residues. The germline V gene has CDR1 SGHTS and CDR2 YDEGEE. Trimming shortened V by 0 bases and J by 3 bases, and 19 bases separated the two germline ends.